This TCR beta chain was captured in a study of beta chain features in type 1 diabetes. As every portion of the isolated RNA was reverse transcribed, the sequencing read expressed TCRB transcripts. Assay used: immunoSEQ multiplex PCR; TCRdb lists only in-frame clones, some missing. The sample has a few hundred thousand clones, roughly 16% seen once. Per germline, CDR1 MNHNY and CDR2 SVGAGI (reference sequence). V dropped 4 bases and J dropped 6 bases, with 13 bases sitting between them. CDR3 length: 14 residues. This clonotype was obtained from a woman between 18 and 30 years old in good health. The chain combines TRBV6-6 with TRBJ1-5; no definite D call. Material for sequencing was naive CD4+ T cells from blood. For the CDR3, the DNA is TGTGCCAGCAGTTTCCTTTCGGAGAGTCAGCCCCAGCATTTT. Its protein is CASSFLSESQPQHF.